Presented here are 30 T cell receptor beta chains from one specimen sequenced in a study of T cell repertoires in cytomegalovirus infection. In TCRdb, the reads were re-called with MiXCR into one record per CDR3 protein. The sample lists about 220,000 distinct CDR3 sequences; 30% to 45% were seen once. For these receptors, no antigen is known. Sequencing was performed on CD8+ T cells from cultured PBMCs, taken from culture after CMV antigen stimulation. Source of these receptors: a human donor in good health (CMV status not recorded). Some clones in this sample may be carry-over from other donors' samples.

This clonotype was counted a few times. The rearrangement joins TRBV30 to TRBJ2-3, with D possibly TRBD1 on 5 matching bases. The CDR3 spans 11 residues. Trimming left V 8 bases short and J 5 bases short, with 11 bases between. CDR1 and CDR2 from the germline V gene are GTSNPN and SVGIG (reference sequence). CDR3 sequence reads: CAPGIRDTQYF. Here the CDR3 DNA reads TGTGCCCCAGGGATCCGAGATACGCAGTATTTT.

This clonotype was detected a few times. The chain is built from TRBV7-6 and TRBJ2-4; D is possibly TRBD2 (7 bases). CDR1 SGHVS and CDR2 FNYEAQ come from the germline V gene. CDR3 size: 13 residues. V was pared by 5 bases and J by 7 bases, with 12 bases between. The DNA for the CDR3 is TGTGCCAGCAGCCACAGGGAGGGGAACATTCAGTACTTC. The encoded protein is CASSHREGNIQYF.

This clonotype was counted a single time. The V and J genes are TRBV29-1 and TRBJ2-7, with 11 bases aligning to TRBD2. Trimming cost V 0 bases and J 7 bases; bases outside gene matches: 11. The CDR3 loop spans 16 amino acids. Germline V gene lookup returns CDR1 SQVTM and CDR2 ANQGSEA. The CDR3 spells CSVEDQGTSGFPEQYF. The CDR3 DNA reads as TGCAGCGTTGAAGATCAGGGGACTAGCGGATTTCCTGAGCAGTACTTC.

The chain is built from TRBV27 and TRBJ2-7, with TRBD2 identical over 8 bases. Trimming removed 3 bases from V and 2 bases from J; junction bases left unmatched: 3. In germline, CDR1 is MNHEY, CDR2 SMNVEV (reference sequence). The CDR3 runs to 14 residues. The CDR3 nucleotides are TGTGCCAGCAGTTTGACTAGCGCCGCCTACGAGCAGTACTTC. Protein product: CASSLTSAAYEQYF.

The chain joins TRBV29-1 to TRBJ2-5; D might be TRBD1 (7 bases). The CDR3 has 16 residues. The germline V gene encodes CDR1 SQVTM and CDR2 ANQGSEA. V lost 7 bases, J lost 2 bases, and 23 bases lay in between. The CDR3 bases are TGCAGCGCCGGAAGGGGGCTGCGGGACAGACAAGAGACCCAGTACTTC. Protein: CSAGRGLRDRQETQYF.

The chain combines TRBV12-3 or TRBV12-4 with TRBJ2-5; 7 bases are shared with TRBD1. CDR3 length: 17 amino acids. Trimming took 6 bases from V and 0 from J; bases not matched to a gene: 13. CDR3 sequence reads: CASSPGADRLYQETQYF. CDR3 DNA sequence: TGTGCCAGCAGCCCCGGCGCGGACAGGCTATACCAAGAGACCCAGTACTTC.

Here the CDR3 reads CASSFGRDLSYEQYF. The CDR3 DNA sequence: TGTGCCAGCAGCTTTGGGCGCGACCTATCCTACGAGCAGTACTTC. The chain uses TRBV13 and TRBJ2-7; D is unclear. The CDR3 length is 15 residues. Germline V gene data show CDR1 as PRHDT and CDR2 as FYEKMQ (reference sequence). With 3 bases removed from V and 1 base from J, the gap between germline ends came to 13 bases. Based on the CDR3 plus reference TRBV13 and TRBJ2-7, the full variable domain is AAGVIQSPRHLIKEKRETATLKCYPIPRHDTVYWYQQGPGQDPQFLISFYEKMQSDKGSIPDRFSAQQFSDYHSELNMSSLELGDSALYFCASSFGRDLSYEQYFGPGTRLTVT.

This chain's CDR3 is CASSFSGKTDTQYF. Here the CDR3 DNA reads TGTGCCAGCAGTTTTAGCGGTAAAACAGATACGCAGTATTTT. The chain has TRBV28 and TRBJ2-3, with D possibly TRBD2 on 6 matching bases. Per germline, CDR1 MDHEN and CDR2 SYDVKM. CDR3 size: 14 residues. V was clipped by 3 bases and J by 3 bases, with 10 bases between them. The entire variable domain, with the rest obtained from reference TRBV28 and TRBJ2-3, is as follows: DVKVTQSSRYLVKRTGEKVFLECVQDMDHENMFWYRQDPGLGLRLIYFSYDVKMKEKGDIPEGYSVSREKKERFSLILESASTNQTSMYLCASSFSGKTDTQYFGPGTRLTVL.

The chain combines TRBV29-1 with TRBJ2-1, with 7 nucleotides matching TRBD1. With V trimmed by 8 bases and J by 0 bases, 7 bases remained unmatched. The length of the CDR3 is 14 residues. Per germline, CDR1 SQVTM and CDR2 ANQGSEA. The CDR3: CSINRDSSYNEQFF. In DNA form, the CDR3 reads TGCAGCATTAACCGGGACAGCTCCTACAATGAGCAGTTCTTC.

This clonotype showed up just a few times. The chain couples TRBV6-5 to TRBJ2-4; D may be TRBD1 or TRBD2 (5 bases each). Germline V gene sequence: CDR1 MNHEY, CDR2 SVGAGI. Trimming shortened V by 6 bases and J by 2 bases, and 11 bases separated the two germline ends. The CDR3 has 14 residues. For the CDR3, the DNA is TGTGCCAGCAGCCCCCGGGGCCCCAAAAACATTCAGTACTTC. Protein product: CASSPRGPKNIQYF.

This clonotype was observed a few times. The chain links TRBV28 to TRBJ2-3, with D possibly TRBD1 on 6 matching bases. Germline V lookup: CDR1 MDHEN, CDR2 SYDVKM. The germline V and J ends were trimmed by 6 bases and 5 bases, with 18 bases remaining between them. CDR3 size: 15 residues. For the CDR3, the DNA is TGTGCCAGCAGCCGGACAGCTTCATACGGAGATACGCAGTATTTT. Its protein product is CASSRTASYGDTQYF.

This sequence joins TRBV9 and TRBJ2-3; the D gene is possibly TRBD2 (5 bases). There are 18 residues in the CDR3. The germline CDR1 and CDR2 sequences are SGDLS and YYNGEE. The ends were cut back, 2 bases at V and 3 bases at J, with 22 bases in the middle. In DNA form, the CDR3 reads TGTGCCAGCAGCGTTTTCCCCGGCGCGGGTGGGCCAACAGATACGCAGTATTTT. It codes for CASSVFPGAGGPTDTQYF.

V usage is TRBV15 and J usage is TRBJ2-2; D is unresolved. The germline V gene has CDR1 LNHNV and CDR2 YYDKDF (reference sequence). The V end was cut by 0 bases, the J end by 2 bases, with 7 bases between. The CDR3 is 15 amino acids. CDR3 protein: CATSRDLGNTGELFF. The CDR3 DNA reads TGTGCCACCAGCAGAGATCTTGGAAACACCGGGGAGCTGTTTTTT. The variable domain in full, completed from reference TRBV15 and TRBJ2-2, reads DAMVIQNPRYQVTQFGKPVTLSCSQTLNHNVMYWYQQKSSQAPKLLFHYYDKDFNNEADTPDNFQSRRPNTSFCFLDIRSPGLGDTAMYLCATSRDLGNTGELFFGEGSRLTVL.

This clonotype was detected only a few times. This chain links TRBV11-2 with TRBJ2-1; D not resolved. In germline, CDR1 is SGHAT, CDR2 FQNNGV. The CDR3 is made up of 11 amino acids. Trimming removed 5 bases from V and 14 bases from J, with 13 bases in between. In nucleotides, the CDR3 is TGTGCCAGCAGCCAAGAGGCAAGGAAGTTCTTC. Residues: CASSQEARKFF.

This chain's CDR3 is CASSPSVGGTDTQYF. CDR3 sequence (DNA): TGTGCCAGCAGCCCTTCAGTGGGGGGAACAGATACGCAGTATTTT. The rearrangement joins TRBV6-1 to TRBJ2-3; maybe TRBD2 (6 bases). V lost 6 bases to trimming and J lost 3 bases, with 16 bases between them. Germline V gene lookup returns CDR1 MNHNS and CDR2 SASEGT. This CDR3 is 15 amino acids long.

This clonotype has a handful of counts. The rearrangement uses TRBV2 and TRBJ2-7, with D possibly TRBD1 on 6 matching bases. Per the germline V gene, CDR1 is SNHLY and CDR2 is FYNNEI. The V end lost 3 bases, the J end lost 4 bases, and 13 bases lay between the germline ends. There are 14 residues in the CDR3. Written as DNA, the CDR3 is TGTGCCAGCAGTGACAGGGGAGAGGTTTACGAGCAGTACTTC. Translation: CASSDRGEVYEQYF.

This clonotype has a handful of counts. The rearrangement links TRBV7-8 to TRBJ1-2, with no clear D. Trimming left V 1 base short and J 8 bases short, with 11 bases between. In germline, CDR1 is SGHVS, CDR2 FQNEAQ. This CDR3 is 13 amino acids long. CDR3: CASSLGGLRGYTF. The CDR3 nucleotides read TGTGCCAGCAGCTTAGGAGGCCTGCGGGGCTACACCTTC.

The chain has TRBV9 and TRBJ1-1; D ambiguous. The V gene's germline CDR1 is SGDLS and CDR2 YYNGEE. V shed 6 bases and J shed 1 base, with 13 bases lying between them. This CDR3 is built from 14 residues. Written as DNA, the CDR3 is TGTGCCAGCACCAAAGAGACGGCGAACACTGAAGCTTTCTTT. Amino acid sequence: CASTKETANTEAFF.

The CDR3 DNA sequence: TGTGCCATACCGGACAGTAAAGAGACCCAGTACTTC. This translates into CAIPDSKETQYF. V usage is TRBV2 and J usage is TRBJ2-5, with D possibly matching TRBD1 (6 bases). This CDR3 has 12 residues. Germline V CDR1 and CDR2: SNHLY, FYNNEI. V gave up 10 bases and J gave up 3 bases, with 12 bases separating them. The variable domain in full, with the rest retrieved from reference TRBV2 and TRBJ2-5, is EPEVTQTPSHQVTQMGQEVILRCVPISNHLYFYWYRQILGQKVEFLVSFYNNEISEKSEIFDDQFSVERPDGSNFTLKIRSTKLEDSAMYFCAIPDSKETQYFGPGTRLLVL.

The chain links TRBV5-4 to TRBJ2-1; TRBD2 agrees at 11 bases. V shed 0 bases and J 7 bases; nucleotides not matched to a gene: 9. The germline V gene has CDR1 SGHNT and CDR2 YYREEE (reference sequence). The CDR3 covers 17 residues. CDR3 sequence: CASSLELLAGVGNEQFF. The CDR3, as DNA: TGTGCCAGCAGCTTGGAATTACTAGCGGGAGTAGGGAATGAGCAGTTCTTC.

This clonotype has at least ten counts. The CDR3 nucleotides are TGTGCCAGCAGCTTGGGGCAGACCTACGAGCAGTACTTC. Translating it yields CASSLGQTYEQYF. The chain recombines TRBV27 with TRBJ2-7, with D perhaps TRBD1 (5 bases). The CDR3 extends over 13 amino acids. V was trimmed by 6 bases and J by 2 bases, leaving 11 bases between them. The V gene's germline CDR1 is MNHEY and CDR2 SMNVEV (reference sequence).

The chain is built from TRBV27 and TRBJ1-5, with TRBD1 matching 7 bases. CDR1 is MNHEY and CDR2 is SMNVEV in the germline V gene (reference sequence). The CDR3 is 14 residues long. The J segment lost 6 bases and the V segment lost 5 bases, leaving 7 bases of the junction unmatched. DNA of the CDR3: TGTGCCAGCAGTGCCCGGGACAGACGTCAGCCCCAGCATTTT. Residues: CASSARDRRQPQHF.

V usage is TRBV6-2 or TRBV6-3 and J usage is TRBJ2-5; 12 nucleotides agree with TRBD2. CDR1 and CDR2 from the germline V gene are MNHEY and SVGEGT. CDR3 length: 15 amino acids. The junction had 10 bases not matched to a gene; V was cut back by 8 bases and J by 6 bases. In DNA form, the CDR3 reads TGTGCCAGCCGAGAGACTAGCGGGAGAGGGAAGACCCAGTACTTC. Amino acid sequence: CASRETSGRGKTQYF.

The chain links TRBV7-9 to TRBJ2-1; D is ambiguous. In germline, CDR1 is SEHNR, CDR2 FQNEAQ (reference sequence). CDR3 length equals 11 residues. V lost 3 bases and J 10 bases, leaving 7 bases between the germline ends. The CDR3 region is CASSFSVEQFF. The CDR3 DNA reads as TGTGCCAGCAGCTTTTCGGTCGAGCAGTTCTTC.

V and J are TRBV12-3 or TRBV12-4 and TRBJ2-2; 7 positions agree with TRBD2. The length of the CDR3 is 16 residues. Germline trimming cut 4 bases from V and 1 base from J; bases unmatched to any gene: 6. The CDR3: CASSSYSGVNTGELFF. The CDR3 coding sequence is TGTGCCAGCAGTTCTTACAGCGGGGTGAACACCGGGGAGCTGTTTTTT.

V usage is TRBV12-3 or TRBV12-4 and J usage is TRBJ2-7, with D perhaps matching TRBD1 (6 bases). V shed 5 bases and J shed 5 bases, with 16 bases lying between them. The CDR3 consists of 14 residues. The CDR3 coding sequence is TGTGCCAGCAGTAATACAGGGATCGCCAACGAGCAGTACTTC. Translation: CASSNTGIANEQYF.

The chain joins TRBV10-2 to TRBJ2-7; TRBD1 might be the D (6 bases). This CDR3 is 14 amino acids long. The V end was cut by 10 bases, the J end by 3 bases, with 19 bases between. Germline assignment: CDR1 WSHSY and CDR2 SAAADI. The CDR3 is CATESRGHVYEQYF. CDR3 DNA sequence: TGCGCCACCGAGAGTCGGGGACATGTCTACGAGCAGTACTTC.

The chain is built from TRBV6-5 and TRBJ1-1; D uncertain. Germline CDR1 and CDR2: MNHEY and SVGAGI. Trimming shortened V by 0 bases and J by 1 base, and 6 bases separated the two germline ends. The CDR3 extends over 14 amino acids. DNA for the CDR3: TGTGCCAGCAGTTACTCGAACGGGAACACTGAAGCTTTCTTT. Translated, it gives CASSYSNGNTEAFF.

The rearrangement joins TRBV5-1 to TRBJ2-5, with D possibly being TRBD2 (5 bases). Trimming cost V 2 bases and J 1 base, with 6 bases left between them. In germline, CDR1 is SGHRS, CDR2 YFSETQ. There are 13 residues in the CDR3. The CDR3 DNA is TGCGCCAGCAGCTTCGGGATCCAAGAGACCCAGTACTTC. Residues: CASSFGIQETQYF.

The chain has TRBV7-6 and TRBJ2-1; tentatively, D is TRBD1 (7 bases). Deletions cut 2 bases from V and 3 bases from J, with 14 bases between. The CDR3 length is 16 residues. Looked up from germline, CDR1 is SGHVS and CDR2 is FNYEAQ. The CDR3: CASSLRPGGNYNEQFF. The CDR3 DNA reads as TGTGCCAGCAGCTTAAGGCCAGGGGGGAACTACAATGAGCAGTTCTTC.